One sample yielded the 6 T cell receptor beta chains listed below, sequenced in a study of blood T cells in healthy people across ages. Together with a sample-barcoded 5' primer, a J-beta primer mix was included in a second PCR lasting roughly 7 to 11 cycles. Each CDR3 protein is one row after TCRdb ran MiXCR on the 5' RACE reads. The sample holds 800,000 to 950,000 distinct CDR3 sequences; around 34% are singletons and the top ten take 10% to 15%. The sequenced material came from blood. These receptors all stem from a man aged 18 to 29 in good health.

The chain carries TRBV7-3 and TRBJ2-1; 9 bases align to TRBD2. The germline V gene has CDR1 SGHTA and CDR2 FQGTGA. There are 16 residues in the CDR3. The V gene end was trimmed by 4 bases and the J gene end by 3 bases; junction bases not matched to a gene: 7. CDR3 coding DNA: TGTGCCAGCAGCTCACTAGGACTAGCGTTCTACAATGAGCAGTTCTTC. Protein product: CASSSLGLAFYNEQFF.

J is TRBJ1-5 and V is TRBV6-6; tentative D call: TRBD1 (6 bases). This CDR3 is 15 amino acids long. The V gene lost 5 bases and the J gene lost 1 base, with 12 bases spanning the gap. Germline V gene sequence: CDR1 MNHNY, CDR2 SVGAGI (reference sequence). The CDR3 region is CASSGRRGSNQPQHF. CDR3 coding DNA: TGTGCCAGCAGTGGACGCAGGGGAAGCAATCAGCCCCAGCATTTT.

The rearrangement links TRBV2 to TRBJ2-7, with TRBD2 matching 9 bases. Germline loops: CDR1 SNHLY, CDR2 FYNNEI. Trimming removed 4 bases from V and 6 bases from J; junction bases left unmatched: 4. The length of the CDR3 is 13 residues. The CDR3 coding sequence is TGTGCCAGCAGTGGGGGACTAGCAGCCGAGCAGTACTTC. Translation gives CASSGGLAAEQYF.

The chain employs TRBV6-6 and TRBJ2-2; TRBD1 might be the D (5 bases). Germline CDR1 MNHNY, CDR2 SVGAGI (reference sequence). V was trimmed by 5 bases and J by 4 bases, leaving 14 bases between them. The CDR3 runs 15 residues. The DNA for the CDR3 is TGTGCCAGCAGTCCCAGGGTATCGGGCACCGGGGAGCTGTTTTTT. Its protein is CASSPRVSGTGELFF.

The table lists this clonotype with a few counts. The chain employs TRBV9 and TRBJ1-1; D might be TRBD1 (6 bases). V was pared by 6 bases and J by 4 bases, with 28 bases between. The CDR3 has 18 residues. In germline, CDR1 is SGDLS, CDR2 YYNGEE. CDR3 amino acids: CASISARGVIIPGTEAFF. The CDR3 DNA follows: TGTGCCAGCATCTCTGCCAGGGGCGTGATAATACCGGGCACTGAAGCTTTCTTT.

This chain links TRBV15 with TRBJ1-6; 8 bases map to TRBD1. Germline CDR1 is LNHNV and CDR2 is YYDKDF (reference sequence). V dropped 2 bases and J dropped 0; count of bases not matched to a gene: 6. CDR3 length: 18 residues. CDR3 bases: TGTGCCACCAGCAGACCGACAGGGGAAAGCTCCTATAATTCACCCCTCCACTTT. It specifies CATSRPTGESSYNSPLHF.